These 29 T cell receptor beta chains came from one sample sequenced in a study of cytomegalovirus exposure and HLA in healthy donors. The data were produced by immunoSEQ multiplex PCR, yet TCRdb's version contains in-frame clones alone and is incomplete. This table holds roughly 47,000 clones, roughly 93% found once. Sequenced material: PBMCs. These receptors were taken from a woman aged 18 to 35 in good health and CMV-seronegative.

The chain combines TRBV6-1 with TRBJ1-5, with D tentatively TRBD1 (6 bases). Germline CDR1 and CDR2: MNHNS and SASEGT. The CDR3 is 14 residues long. The germline V and J ends were trimmed by 6 bases and 4 bases, with 13 bases remaining between them. The CDR3 loop reads CASRLTGANQPQHF. For the CDR3, the DNA is TGTGCCAGCAGATTGACAGGAGCGAATCAGCCCCAGCATTTT.

V is TRBV2 and J is TRBJ1-3; D perhaps matches TRBD1 (5 bases). Trimming left V 5 bases short and J 1 base short, with 9 bases between. CDR1 is SNHLY and CDR2 is FYNNEI in the germline V gene. The CDR3 consists of 14 residues. CDR3 coding DNA: TGTGCCAGCAGTCTCAGGGTGTCTGGAAACACCATATATTTT. Protein: CASSLRVSGNTIYF.

The chain carries TRBV6-4 and TRBJ2-3, with D perhaps TRBD1 (7 bases). The ends were cut back, 3 bases at V and 0 bases at J, with 10 bases in the middle. The germline V gene encodes CDR1 MRHNA and CDR2 SNTAGT. CDR3 length equals 15 residues. The CDR3 DNA reads as TGTGCCAGCAGTGAGGAGGGGGCTAGCACAGATACGCAGTATTTT. This translates into CASSEEGASTDTQYF.

V and J are TRBV19 and TRBJ2-6, with 8 bases fitting TRBD1. The CDR3 is 16 amino acids. Germline-derived CDR1 and CDR2 are LNHDA and SQIVND (reference sequence). V was pared by 2 bases and J by 2 bases, with 2 bases of the junction left unmatched. CDR3 sequence: CASSIMTGAGANVLTF. The CDR3 DNA reads TGTGCCAGTAGTATAATGACAGGGGCTGGGGCCAACGTCCTGACTTTC.

The chain combines TRBV28 with TRBJ2-1; TRBD2 agrees at 11 bases. The CDR3 covers 15 residues. Trimming at V came to 6 bases and at J to 7 bases, leaving 8 bases not matched to a gene. The germline V gene has CDR1 MDHEN and CDR2 SYDVKM. CDR3 residues: CASRPTSGGWNEQFF. For the CDR3, the DNA is TGTGCCAGCAGACCAACTAGCGGGGGATGGAATGAGCAGTTCTTC.

The chain employs TRBV6-1 and TRBJ2-7; possibly TRBD1 or TRBD2 for D (7 bases each). V gave up 7 bases and J gave up 2 bases, with 18 bases separating them. CDR3 length equals 15 residues. Germline CDR1 reads MNHNS; CDR2 reads SASEGT. The CDR3 coding sequence is TGTGCCAGCAATCAAGCGGGACAGACGACCTACGAGCAGTACTTC. It specifies CASNQAGQTTYEQYF.

The chain employs TRBV10-2 and TRBJ2-7; 7 bases are shared with TRBD1. The germline V gene has CDR1 WSHSY and CDR2 SAAADI. The CDR3 spans 14 residues. The V segment lost 6 bases and the J segment 3 bases; nucleotides outside the gene matches: 8. DNA for the CDR3: TGCGCCAGCAGACCGGGACAGATAGACTACGAGCAGTACTTC. The encoded protein is CASRPGQIDYEQYF.

This rearrangement joins TRBV2 to TRBJ2-7, with D possibly TRBD1 on 5 matching bases. The germline gives CDR1 SNHLY, CDR2 FYNNEI. Between the trimmed V and J ends, which lost 6 bases and 0 bases, there was a span of 15 bases. CDR3 length: 15 amino acids. CDR3 protein: CASSPRQSSSYEQYF. CDR3 nucleotide sequence: TGTGCCAGCAGCCCCAGACAGTCTAGCTCCTACGAGCAGTACTTC.

CDR3 sequence reads: CASISRGSTNEKLFF. CDR3 coding DNA: TGTGCCAGCATCTCCAGGGGGTCAACTAATGAAAAACTGTTTTTT. J is TRBJ1-4 and V is TRBV28, with 7 positions matching TRBD1. Germline V lookup: CDR1 MDHEN, CDR2 SYDVKM. V shed 7 bases and J 0 bases; nucleotides not matched to a gene: 5. The CDR3 covers 15 residues.

The CDR3 loop is CATSSPPGTSGRYTDTQYF. CDR3 DNA: TGTGCCACCAGCAGCCCCCCCGGGACTAGCGGACGGTACACAGATACGCAGTATTTT. The J gene is TRBJ2-3, the V gene TRBV15, with TRBD2 matching 11 bases. V was clipped by 3 bases and J by 2 bases; unmatched bases: 13. Looked up from germline, CDR1 is LNHNV and CDR2 is YYDKDF (reference sequence). The CDR3 totals 19 residues.

CDR3 protein: CASSLTGGKVSTGELFF. CDR3 DNA: TGTGCCAGCAGTTTGACAGGGGGCAAGGTCTCCACCGGGGAGCTGTTTTTT. This sequence joins TRBV27 and TRBJ2-2; 10 bases fit TRBD1. Germline-derived CDR1 and CDR2 are MNHEY and SMNVEV (reference sequence). This CDR3 region has 17 residues. J gave up 4 bases and V 3 bases, and 8 bases lay outside the gene matches.

The rearrangement uses TRBV4-1 and TRBJ2-7; tentative D call: TRBD2 (6 bases). V was clipped by 2 bases and J by 2 bases, with 13 bases between them. This CDR3 has 15 residues. The V gene's germline CDR1 is MGHRA and CDR2 YSYEKL. The CDR3 sequence: CASSQRGAGTYEQYF. CDR3 coding DNA: TGCGCCAGCAGCCAAAGAGGGGCGGGGACCTACGAGCAGTACTTC.

The count of this clone is one. The V and J genes are TRBV6-1 and TRBJ1-5; D is perhaps TRBD1 (6 bases). CDR1 and CDR2 from the germline V gene are MNHNS and SASEGT. CDR3 length: 16 amino acids. The ends were cut back, 4 bases at V and 6 bases at J, with 19 bases in the middle. The CDR3 protein is CASSGGGAGDLQPQHF. CDR3 nucleotide sequence: TGTGCCAGCAGTGGCGGGGGGGCAGGGGATCTTCAGCCCCAGCATTTT.

The CDR3 bases are TGTGCCAGCAGCGCGCAACAGGGGACCAACACTGAAGCTTTCTTT. Protein sequence: CASSAQQGTNTEAFF. The V gene is TRBV5-4, the J gene TRBJ1-1; TRBD1 agrees at 7 bases. Germline-derived CDR1 and CDR2 are SGHNT and YYREEE (reference sequence). This CDR3 is 15 amino acids long. The V segment lost 4 bases and the J segment 2 bases; nucleotides outside the gene matches: 8.

The V and J genes are TRBV7-6 and TRBJ2-2, with a tentative D call TRBD2 (6 bases). The germline CDR1 and CDR2 sequences are SGHVS and FNYEAQ. CDR3 length equals 21 residues. V gave up 4 bases and J gave up 4 bases, with 31 bases separating them. This chain's CDR3 is CASSSGVAAGQRRGGTGELFF. CDR3 in DNA: TGTGCCAGCAGCTCGGGCGTGGCGGCGGGGCAGCGCCGTGGGGGCACCGGGGAGCTGTTTTTT.

J is TRBJ2-3 and V is TRBV6-1, with 7 positions matching TRBD2. The CDR3 has 15 residues. From germline, CDR1 is MNHNS and CDR2 SASEGT. Germline trimming cut 8 bases from V and 3 bases from J; bases unmatched to any gene: 11. CDR3 sequence: CASLQGGRETDTQYF. In DNA form, the CDR3 reads TGTGCCAGCCTCCAGGGAGGGAGGGAAACAGATACGCAGTATTTT.

V usage is TRBV19 and J usage is TRBJ1-5; D not resolved. V lost 5 bases and J 0 bases, leaving 8 bases between the germline ends. Germline V gene lookup returns CDR1 LNHDA and CDR2 SQIVND (reference sequence). The CDR3 runs to 14 residues. The CDR3 DNA reads TGTGCCAGTAGTGGCATTTATAGCAATCAGCCCCAGCATTTT. Its protein is CASSGIYSNQPQHF.

The chain combines TRBV6-4 with TRBJ1-6; D gene ambiguous. V lost 3 bases, J lost 8 bases, and 11 bases lay in between. There are 14 residues in the CDR3. CDR1 and CDR2 (germline): MRHNA, SNTAGT. CDR3 DNA: TGTGCCAGCAGTGAGCGGGAAGAAGATTCACCCCTCCACTTT. Its translation: CASSEREEDSPLHF.

For the CDR3, the DNA is TGTGCCAGCAGCTTAGCGCCTGGACTAGCGGGAGGGTCCAATGAGCAGTTCTTC. Residues: CASSLAPGLAGGSNEQFF. J is TRBJ2-1 and V is TRBV7-8; 15 bases map to TRBD2. The V and J ends lost 0 bases and 6 bases, in that order; junction bases with no gene match: 6. Looked up from germline, CDR1 is SGHVS and CDR2 is FQNEAQ. The CDR3 runs to 18 residues.

The chain has TRBV7-3 and TRBJ2-1, with a weak D call TRBD2 (6 bases). The CDR3 spans 18 residues. Germline assignment: CDR1 SGHTA and CDR2 FQGTGA. V was clipped by 1 base and J by 0 bases, with 16 bases between them. CDR3 in DNA: TGTGCCAGCAGCTTAAAGAGGGCGGGCGGGGCCTCCTACAATGAGCAGTTCTTC. It encodes CASSLKRAGGASYNEQFF.

V and J are TRBV5-1 and TRBJ1-3, with 7 bases aligning to TRBD1. The CDR3 runs 16 residues. Germline assignment: CDR1 SGHRS and CDR2 YFSETQ. With 4 bases clipped from V and 0 bases from J, the junction kept 7 bases outside the gene matches. The CDR3: CASSEGALYSGNTIYF. In DNA, the CDR3 is TGCGCCAGCAGCGAGGGGGCATTATACTCTGGAAACACCATATATTTT.

This chain connects TRBV18 to TRBJ2-1, with TRBD2 matching 7 bases. CDR1 KGHSH and CDR2 LQKENI come from the germline V gene. V gave up 3 bases and J gave up 8 bases; unmatched junction bases: 4. CDR3 length equals 13 residues. CDR3: CASSPRGGDEQFF. The CDR3, as DNA: TGTGCCAGCTCACCCCGGGGAGGGGATGAGCAGTTCTTC.

This rearrangement joins TRBV5-6 to TRBJ1-1, with 8 nucleotides matching TRBD1. V lost 5 bases and J lost 4; bases outside the gene matches: 4. The germline CDR1 and CDR2 sequences are SGHDT and YYEEEE. The CDR3 extends over 13 amino acids. The CDR3 nucleotides read TGTGCCAGCAGGTCAGGGGGCGGCACTGAAGCTTTCTTT. Encoded protein: CASRSGGGTEAFF.

This chain connects TRBV6-5 to TRBJ2-3; TRBD2 aligns across 10 bases. CDR3 length equals 15 residues. V shed 8 bases, J shed 4 bases, and the junction held 9 bases outside the gene matches. Germline-derived CDR1 and CDR2 are MNHEY and SVGAGI. The CDR3 is CASQKRGGGADTQYF. For the CDR3, the DNA is TGTGCCAGCCAAAAGCGGGGGGGCGGGGCAGATACGCAGTATTTT.

The chain carries TRBV28 and TRBJ2-7; 7 nucleotides match TRBD1. Looked up from germline, CDR1 is MDHEN and CDR2 is SYDVKM. V dropped 6 bases and J dropped 6; count of bases not matched to a gene: 14. The CDR3 spans 15 residues. The CDR3 sequence: CASSHPQTGSGEQYF. CDR3 sequence (DNA): TGTGCCAGCAGCCACCCCCAGACAGGGTCCGGCGAGCAGTACTTC.

Here the CDR3 DNA reads TGTGCCAGCAGCTGGGGCTATTCGATTACTGAGCAGTTCTTC. Protein: CASSWGYSITEQFF. The chain uses TRBV11-2 and TRBJ2-1; maybe TRBD1 (5 bases). Trimming pared 4 bases from V and 9 bases from J, leaving 16 bases between. Germline lookup yields CDR1 SGHAT and CDR2 FQNNGV. This CDR3 has 14 residues.

This chain uses TRBV19 with TRBJ2-2; 9 positions match TRBD2. The CDR3 has 16 residues. The V segment lost 0 bases and the J segment 6 bases; nucleotides outside the gene matches: 5. Per the germline V gene, CDR1 is LNHDA and CDR2 is SQIVND (reference sequence). This chain's CDR3 is CASSIDLAGLPGELFF. CDR3 in DNA: TGTGCCAGTAGTATAGATCTAGCGGGGCTTCCCGGGGAGCTGTTTTTT.

The rearrangement links TRBV4-1 to TRBJ2-7, with a weak D call TRBD2 (6 bases). The germline V gene encodes CDR1 MGHRA and CDR2 YSYEKL. Trimming took 0 bases from V and 0 from J, leaving 15 bases between them. The CDR3 spans 17 residues. CDR3 region: CASSQDIAEEFSYEQYF. Written as DNA, the CDR3 is TGCGCCAGCAGCCAAGACATAGCGGAAGAATTCTCCTACGAGCAGTACTTC.

This rearrangement joins TRBV19 to TRBJ1-1; D not certain. The CDR3 covers 15 residues. The ends were cut back, 6 bases at V and 1 base at J, with 15 bases in the middle. Germline V gene sequence: CDR1 LNHDA, CDR2 SQIVND (reference sequence). CDR3 sequence: CASSHPGEANTEAFF. CDR3 sequence (DNA): TGTGCCAGTAGCCACCCCGGGGAGGCGAACACTGAAGCTTTCTTT.